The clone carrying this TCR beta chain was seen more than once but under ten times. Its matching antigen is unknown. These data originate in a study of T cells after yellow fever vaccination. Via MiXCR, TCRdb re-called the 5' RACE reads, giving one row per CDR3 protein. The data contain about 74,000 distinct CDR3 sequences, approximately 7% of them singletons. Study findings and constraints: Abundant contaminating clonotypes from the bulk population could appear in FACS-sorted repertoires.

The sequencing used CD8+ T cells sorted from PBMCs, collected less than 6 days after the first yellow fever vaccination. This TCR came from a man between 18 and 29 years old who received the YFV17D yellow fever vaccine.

The DNA of the CDR3 is TGTGCCAGCAGTCCTCGACTAGCGGGCTACGAGCAGTACGTC. It encodes CASSPRLAGYEQYV. The chain employs TRBV6-5 and TRBJ2-7; TRBD2 agrees at 10 bases. V lost 5 bases, J lost 3 bases, and 4 bases stayed unmatched. CDR3 length: 14 residues. Germline CDR1 reads MNHEY; CDR2 reads SVGAGI.